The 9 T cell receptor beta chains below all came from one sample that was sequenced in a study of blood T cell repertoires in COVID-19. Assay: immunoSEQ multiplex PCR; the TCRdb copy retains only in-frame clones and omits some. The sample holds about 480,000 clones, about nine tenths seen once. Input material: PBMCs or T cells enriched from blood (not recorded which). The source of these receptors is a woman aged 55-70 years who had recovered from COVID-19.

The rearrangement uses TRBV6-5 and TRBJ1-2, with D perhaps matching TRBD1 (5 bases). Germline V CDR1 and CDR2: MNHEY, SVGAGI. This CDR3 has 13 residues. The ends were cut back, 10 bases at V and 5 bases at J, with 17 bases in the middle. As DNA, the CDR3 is TGTGCCACCTCCCTAGGGGTGAGTTATGGCTACACCTTC. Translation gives CATSLGVSYGYTF.

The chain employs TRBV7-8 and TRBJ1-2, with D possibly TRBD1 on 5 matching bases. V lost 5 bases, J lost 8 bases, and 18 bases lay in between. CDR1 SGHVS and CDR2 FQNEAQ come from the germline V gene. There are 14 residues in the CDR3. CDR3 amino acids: CASSGNMGLLGYTF. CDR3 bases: TGTGCCAGCAGCGGCAACATGGGACTTTTGGGCTACACCTTC.

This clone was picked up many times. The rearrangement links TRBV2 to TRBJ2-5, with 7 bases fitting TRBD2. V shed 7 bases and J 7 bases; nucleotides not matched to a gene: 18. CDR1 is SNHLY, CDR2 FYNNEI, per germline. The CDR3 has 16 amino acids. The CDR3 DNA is TGTGCCAGCACCAGAAGGTGGGGGGGTGAGGATTGGACCCAGTACTTC. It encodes CASTRRWGGEDWTQYF. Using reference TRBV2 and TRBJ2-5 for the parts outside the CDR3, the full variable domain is EPEVTQTPSHQVTQMGQEVILRCVPISNHLYFYWYRQILGQKVEFLVSFYNNEISEKSEIFDDQFSVERPDGSNFTLKIRSTKLEDSAMYFCASTRRWGGEDWTQYFGPGTRLLVL.

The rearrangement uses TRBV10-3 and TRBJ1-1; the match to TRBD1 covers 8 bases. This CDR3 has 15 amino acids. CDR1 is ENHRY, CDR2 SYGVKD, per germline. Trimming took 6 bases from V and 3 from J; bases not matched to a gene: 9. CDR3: CAIRDQGATDTEAFF. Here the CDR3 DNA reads TGTGCCATCAGGGATCAGGGGGCTACCGACACTGAAGCTTTCTTT.

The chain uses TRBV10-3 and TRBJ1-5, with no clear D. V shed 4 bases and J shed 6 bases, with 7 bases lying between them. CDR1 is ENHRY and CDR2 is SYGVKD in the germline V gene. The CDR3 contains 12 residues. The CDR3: CAISAGGQPQHF. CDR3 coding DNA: TGTGCCATCAGTGCAGGAGGTCAGCCCCAGCATTTT.

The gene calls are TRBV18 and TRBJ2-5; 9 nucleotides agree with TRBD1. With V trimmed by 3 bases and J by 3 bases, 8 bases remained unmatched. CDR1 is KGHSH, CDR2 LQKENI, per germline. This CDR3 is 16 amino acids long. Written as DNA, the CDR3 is TGTGCCAGCTCACCGGATCCACAGGGGGCTAAAGAGACCCAGTACTTC. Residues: CASSPDPQGAKETQYF.

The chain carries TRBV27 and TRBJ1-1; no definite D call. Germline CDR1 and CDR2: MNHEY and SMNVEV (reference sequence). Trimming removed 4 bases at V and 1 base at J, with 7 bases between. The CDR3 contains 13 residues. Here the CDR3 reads CASSSPGNTEAFF. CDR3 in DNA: TGTGCCAGCAGTTCTCCAGGGAACACTGAAGCTTTCTTT.

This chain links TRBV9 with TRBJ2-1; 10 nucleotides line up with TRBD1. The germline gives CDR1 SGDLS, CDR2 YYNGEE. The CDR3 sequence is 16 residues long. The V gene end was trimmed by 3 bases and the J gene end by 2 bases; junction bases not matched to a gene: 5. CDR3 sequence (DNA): TGTGCCAGCAGCGCGGCCGGACAGGGGGCCTACAATGAGCAGTTCTTC. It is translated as CASSAAGQGAYNEQFF.

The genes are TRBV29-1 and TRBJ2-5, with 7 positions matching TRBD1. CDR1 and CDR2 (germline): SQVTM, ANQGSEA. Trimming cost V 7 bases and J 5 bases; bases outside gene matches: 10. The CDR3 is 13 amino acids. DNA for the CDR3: TGCAGCGCCTTGACAGGGACCTTGGAGACCCAGTACTTC. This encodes CSALTGTLETQYF.